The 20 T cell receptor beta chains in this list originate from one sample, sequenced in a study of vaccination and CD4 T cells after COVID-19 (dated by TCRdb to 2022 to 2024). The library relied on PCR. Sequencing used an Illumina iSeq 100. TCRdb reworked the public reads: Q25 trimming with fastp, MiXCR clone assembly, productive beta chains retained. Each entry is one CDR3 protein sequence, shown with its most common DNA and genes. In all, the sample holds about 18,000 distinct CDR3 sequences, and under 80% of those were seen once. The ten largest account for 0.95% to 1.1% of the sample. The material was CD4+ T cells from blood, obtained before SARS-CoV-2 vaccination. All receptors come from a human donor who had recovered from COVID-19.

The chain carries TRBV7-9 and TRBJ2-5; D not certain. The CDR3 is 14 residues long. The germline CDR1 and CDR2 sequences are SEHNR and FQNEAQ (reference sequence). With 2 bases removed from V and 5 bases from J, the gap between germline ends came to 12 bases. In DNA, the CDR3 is TGTGCCAGCAGCTTACGGGCAGTGTTGGAGACCCAGTACTTC. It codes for CASSLRAVLETQYF. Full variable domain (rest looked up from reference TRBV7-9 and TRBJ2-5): DTGVSQNPRHKITKRGQNVTFRCDPISEHNRLYWYRQTLGQGPEFLTYFQNEAQLEKSRLLSDRFSAERPKGSFSTLEIQRTEQGDSAMYLCASSLRAVLETQYFGPGTRLLVL.

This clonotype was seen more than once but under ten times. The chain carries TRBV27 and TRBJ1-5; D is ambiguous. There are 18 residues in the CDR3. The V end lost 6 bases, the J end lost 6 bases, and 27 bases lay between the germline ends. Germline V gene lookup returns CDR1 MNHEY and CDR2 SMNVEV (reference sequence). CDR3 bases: TGTGCCAGCAGCCCTGGTGCCGGGAAGGGTAAAGCGGGTCAGCCCCAGCATTTT. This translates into CASSPGAGKGKAGQPQHF.

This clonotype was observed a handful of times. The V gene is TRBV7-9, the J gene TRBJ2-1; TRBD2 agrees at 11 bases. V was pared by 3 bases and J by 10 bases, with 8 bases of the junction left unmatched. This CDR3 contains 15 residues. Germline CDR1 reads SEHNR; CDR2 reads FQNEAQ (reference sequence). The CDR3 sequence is CASSFPLAGAREQFF. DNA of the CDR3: TGTGCCAGCAGCTTCCCACTAGCGGGAGCACGGGAGCAGTTCTTC.

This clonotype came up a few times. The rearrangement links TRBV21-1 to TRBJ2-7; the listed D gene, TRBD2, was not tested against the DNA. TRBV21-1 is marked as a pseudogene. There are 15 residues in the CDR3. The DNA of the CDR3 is TGTGCCAGCAGCAAAGAAGGTCGGGCCACCTACGAGCAGTACTTC. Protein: CASSKEGRATYEQYF.

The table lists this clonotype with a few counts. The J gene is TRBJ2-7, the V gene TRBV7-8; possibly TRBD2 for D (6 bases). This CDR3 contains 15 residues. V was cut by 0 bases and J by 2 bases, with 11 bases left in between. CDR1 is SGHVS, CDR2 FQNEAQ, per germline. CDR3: CASSLAAGPAYEQYF. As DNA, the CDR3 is TGTGCCAGCAGCTTAGCTGCGGGGCCCGCCTACGAGCAGTACTTC.

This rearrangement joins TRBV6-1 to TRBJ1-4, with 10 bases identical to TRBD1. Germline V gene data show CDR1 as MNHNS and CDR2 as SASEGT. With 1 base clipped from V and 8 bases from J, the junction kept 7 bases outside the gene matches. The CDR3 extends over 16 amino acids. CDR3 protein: CASSEVDGTGEEKLFF. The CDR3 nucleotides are TGTGCCAGCAGTGAAGTTGATGGGACAGGGGAGGAAAAACTGTTTTTT.

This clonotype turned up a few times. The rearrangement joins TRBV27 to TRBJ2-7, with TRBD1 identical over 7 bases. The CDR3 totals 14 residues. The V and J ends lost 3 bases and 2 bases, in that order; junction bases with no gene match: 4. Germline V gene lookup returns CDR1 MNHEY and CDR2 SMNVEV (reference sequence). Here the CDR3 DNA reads TGTGCCAGCAGTTTGTACAGGGGACCCTACGAGCAGTACTTC. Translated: CASSLYRGPYEQYF.

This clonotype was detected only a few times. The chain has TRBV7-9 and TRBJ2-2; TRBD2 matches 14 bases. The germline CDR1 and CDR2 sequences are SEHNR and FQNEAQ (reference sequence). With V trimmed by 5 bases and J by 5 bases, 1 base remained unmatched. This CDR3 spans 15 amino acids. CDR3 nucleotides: TGTGCCAGCAGCCGGACTAGCGGGAGGACCGGGGAGCTGTTTTTT. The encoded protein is CASSRTSGRTGELFF.

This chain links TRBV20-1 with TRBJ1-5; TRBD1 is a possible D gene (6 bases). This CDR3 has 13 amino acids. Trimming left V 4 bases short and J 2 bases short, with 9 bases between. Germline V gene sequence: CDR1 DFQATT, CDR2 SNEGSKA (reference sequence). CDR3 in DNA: TGCAGTGCTACTCGACAGGGCAATCAGCCCCAGCATTTT. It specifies CSATRQGNQPQHF.

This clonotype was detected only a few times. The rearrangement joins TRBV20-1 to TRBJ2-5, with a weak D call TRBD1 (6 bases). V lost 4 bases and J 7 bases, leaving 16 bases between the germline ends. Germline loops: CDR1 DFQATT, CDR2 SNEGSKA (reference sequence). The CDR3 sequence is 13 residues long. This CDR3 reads CSATIPGQLTQYF. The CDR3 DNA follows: TGCAGTGCTACCATCCCGGGACAACTGACCCAGTACTTC.

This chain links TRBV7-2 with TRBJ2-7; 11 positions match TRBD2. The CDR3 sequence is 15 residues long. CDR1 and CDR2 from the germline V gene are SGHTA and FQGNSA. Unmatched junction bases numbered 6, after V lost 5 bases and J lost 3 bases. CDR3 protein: CASSDTSGSRYEQYF. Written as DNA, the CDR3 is TGTGCCAGCAGCGACACTAGCGGGAGTCGCTACGAGCAGTACTTC.

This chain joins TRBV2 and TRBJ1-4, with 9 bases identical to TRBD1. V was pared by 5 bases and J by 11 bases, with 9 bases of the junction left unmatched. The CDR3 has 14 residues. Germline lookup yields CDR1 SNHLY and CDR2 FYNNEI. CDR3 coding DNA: TGTGCCAGCAGTCCTACAGGGGGCGCGAGGAAACTGTTTTTT. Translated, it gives CASSPTGGARKLFF.

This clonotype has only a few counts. The CDR3 DNA follows: TGTGCCACCAGCAGAGGTGAGGGGGCTAACGAGCAGTACTTC. Its translation: CATSRGEGANEQYF. The chain carries TRBV15 and TRBJ2-7; 7 bases are a match to TRBD1. The germline CDR1 and CDR2 sequences are LNHNV and YYDKDF (reference sequence). The CDR3 runs to 14 residues. J gave up 5 bases and V 1 base, and 5 bases lay outside the gene matches.

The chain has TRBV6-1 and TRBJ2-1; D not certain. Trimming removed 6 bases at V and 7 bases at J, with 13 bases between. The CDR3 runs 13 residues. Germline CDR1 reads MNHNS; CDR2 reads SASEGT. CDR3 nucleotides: TGTGCCAGCAGGGAAACCATAGCAAATGAGCAGTTCTTC. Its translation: CASRETIANEQFF.

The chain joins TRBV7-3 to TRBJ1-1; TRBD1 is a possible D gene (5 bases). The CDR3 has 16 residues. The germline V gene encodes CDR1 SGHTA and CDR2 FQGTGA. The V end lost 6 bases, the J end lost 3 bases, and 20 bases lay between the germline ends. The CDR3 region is CASSFLGVGGDTEAFF. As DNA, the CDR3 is TGTGCCAGCAGTTTTTTAGGGGTTGGTGGCGACACTGAAGCTTTCTTT. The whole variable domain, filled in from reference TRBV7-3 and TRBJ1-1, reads GAGVSQTPSNKVTEKGKYVELRCDPISGHTALYWYRQSLGQGPEFLIYFQGTGAADDSGLPNDRFFAVRPEGSVSTLKIQRTERGDSAVYLCASSFLGVGGDTEAFFGQGTRLTVV.

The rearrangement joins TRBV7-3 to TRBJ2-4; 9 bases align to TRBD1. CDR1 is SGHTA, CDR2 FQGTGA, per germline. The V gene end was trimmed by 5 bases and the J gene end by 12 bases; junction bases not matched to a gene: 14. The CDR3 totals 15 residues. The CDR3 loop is CASSPNDRGSSPQYF. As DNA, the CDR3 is TGTGCCAGCAGCCCGAACGACAGGGGGAGTTCCCCTCAGTACTTC. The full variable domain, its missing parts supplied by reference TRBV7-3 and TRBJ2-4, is GAGVSQTPSNKVTEKGKYVELRCDPISGHTALYWYRQSLGQGPEFLIYFQGTGAADDSGLPNDRFFAVRPEGSVSTLKIQRTERGDSAVYLCASSPNDRGSSPQYFGAGTRLSVL.

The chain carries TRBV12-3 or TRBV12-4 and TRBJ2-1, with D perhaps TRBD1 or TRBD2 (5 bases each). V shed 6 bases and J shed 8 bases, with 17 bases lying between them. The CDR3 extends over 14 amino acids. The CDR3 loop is CASRGEIAGHEQFF. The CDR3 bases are TGTGCCAGCAGGGGGGAGATAGCCGGGCATGAGCAGTTCTTC.

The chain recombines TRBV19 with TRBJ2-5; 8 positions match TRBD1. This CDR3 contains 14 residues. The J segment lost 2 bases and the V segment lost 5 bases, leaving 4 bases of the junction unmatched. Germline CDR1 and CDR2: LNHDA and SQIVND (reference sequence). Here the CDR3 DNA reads TGTGCCAGTAGTCCGGGACAGGAGCAAGAGACCCAGTACTTC. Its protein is CASSPGQEQETQYF.

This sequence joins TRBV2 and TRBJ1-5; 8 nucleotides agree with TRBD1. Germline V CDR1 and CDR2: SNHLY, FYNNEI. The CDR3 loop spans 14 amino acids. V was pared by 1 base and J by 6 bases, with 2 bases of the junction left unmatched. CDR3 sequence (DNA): TGTGCCAGCAGTGAAGGCAGGGGGCTTCAGCCCCAGCATTTT. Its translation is CASSEGRGLQPQHF.

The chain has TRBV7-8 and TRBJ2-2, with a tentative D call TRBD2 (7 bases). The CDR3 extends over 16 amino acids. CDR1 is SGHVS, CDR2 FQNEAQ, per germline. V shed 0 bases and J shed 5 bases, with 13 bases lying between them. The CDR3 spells CASSLARGRGTGELFF. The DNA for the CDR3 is TGTGCCAGCAGCTTAGCGCGGGGGCGCGGGACCGGGGAGCTGTTTTTT.